This TCR beta chain comes out of a study of blood T cells in healthy people across ages (dated by TCRdb to about 2015). Regarding the research as a whole: Template switching captured roughly one uniquely barcoded TCR beta cDNA molecule per two T cells in model experiments. The donors were divided into four age groups: young (average around 16 years), middle-aged (almost 40), aged (about 61) and long-lived (about 79). Two additional independent replicas of 1 million unique cDNA reads from the same blood draw were analyzed for two donors (one aged 18 to 30 and one aged 80 or older). To avoid experimental bias, donors of different ages were spread randomly across the sequencing lanes. To track age-related changes in TCR beta repertoire diversity, the study relied on deep sequencing normalized with unique cDNA molecular identifiers. Overall results and qualifications from the work: Compared with the aged group, more naive CD4+ T cells, fewer expanded clones and increased TCR diversity were shown by the long-lived group, suggesting age selection. The percentage of naive T cells measured by flow cytometry correlated strongly with observed TCR beta diversity. Because profiling used bulk unsorted PBMCs, naive and antigen-experienced compartments could not be compared conclusively. Total diversity estimates from one million sequenced T cells were considered lower bounds and underestimates. As age increased, observed TCR beta diversity per million T cells dropped in a roughly linear way, and a significant reduction was already evident by age around 41. Donor CMV infection status was unknown, potentially confounding age-related changes in expanded clonotypes.

The donors were 40 or so Caucasian individuals from Russia, aged 6 to 90 years, who were systemically healthy. Ten milliliters of peripheral blood were drawn from each donor into EDTA-treated Vacutainer tubes. Ficoll-Paque density-gradient centrifugation was used to isolate PBMCs, with at least 6.5 million per sample. Total RNA was extracted from PBMCs with Trizol reagent, with at least 5 micrograms obtained per sample. For every donor, an aliquot of PBMCs went through flow cytometry to measure the percentages of naive CD45RAhigh/CD27high T cells. Notes on this clonotype: Which antigen it targets is not known. The input lacks base qualities; no much larger clone sits a single base away.

Receptor libraries were prepared by 5' RACE. The sequencer was an Illumina HiSeq 2500. A second about 6 to 11 cycle PCR used a sample-barcoded 5' primer and a J-beta primer mix. Each TCR beta cDNA molecule received a unique molecular identifier from a template-switch 5' adaptor carrying 12 random nucleotides. At least 2.5 million CDR3-containing paired-end reads were obtained from each sample. First-strand cDNA was synthesized from all RNA with the Mint cDNA synthesis kit, primed by a TRBC-specific oligonucleotide. Following uracil-DNA glycosylase treatment, a first 18-cycle PCR with universal primers M1SS and BC2_uni_R was performed on all cDNA. Per the source publication's procedure: Each sample was normalized by randomly selecting 1 million high-quality reads, each carrying a distinct molecular identifier. Reads sharing molecular identifiers were discarded rather than binned into consensus sequences. MiTCR, set to a Q25 quality threshold and the strictest error-elimination algorithm, was used for CDR3 identification, clonotype clustering and error correction. A nonparametric unseen species model with Euler transformation was used to estimate lower-bound total TCR beta diversity. The public reads were run again by TCRdb, first through fastp at Q25 and then through MiXCR, and only productive beta chains were kept. CDR3 protein duplicates are merged, each entry listing the most common genes and DNA. These V and J calls are TCRdb output, not the study's own analysis. This sample lists roughly 680,000 distinct CDR3 sequences; over 45% were detected once. The ten top clones hold roughly 34% of the sample.

Between the V and J ends, shortened by 2 bases and 4 bases respectively, the junction contains 10 bases. The germline V gene gives CDR1 as ENHRY and CDR2 as SYGVKD. The CDR3, from cysteine to phenylalanine, totals 14 residues. Only the CDR3 DNA stays, 42 bases, in frame from base 1. This receptor chain uses TRBV10-3 and TRBJ2-3, with no confidently assigned D gene. This clonotype was obtained from a woman between 55 and 75 years old in good health. The sample was blood. CDR3 loop: CAISEATGPDTQYF. The nucleotide sequence reads TGTGCCATCAGTGAGGCGACCGGGCCAGATACGCAGTATTTT.